Given below is one T cell receptor beta chain in context. Its matching antigen is unknown. This CDR3 spans 16 amino acids. After removal of 4 bases from V and 7 bases from J, the junction contained 13 bases not matched to a gene. Per germline, CDR1 LNHDA and CDR2 SQIVND (reference sequence). The time point was: patch test 1, 2 weeks after DPC sensitization. Noted treatment: therapeutic diphenylcyclopropenone sensitization with weekly scalp DPC. These data belong to a study of human T cells and chemical hapten exposure. Separate cDNA molecules received unique molecular identifiers, which the library attached to them. One entry per CDR3 protein results from TCRdb running MiXCR on the RACE reads. The sample has 65,000 to 95,000 distinct CDR3 sequences; around 11% are singletons. Overall study findings and caveats: Having alopecia, donors may respond immunologically unlike healthy people. TCRs at high frequency, those above 1 in 1000, did not change with DPC sensitization. A positive correlation with patch test score was shown by PT1 expanded TCR counts.

Sequenced here: whole blood, sampled in connection with sensitization to the hapten diphenylcyclopropenone (DPC). The V and J genes are TRBV19 and TRBJ2-1, with 7 bases fitting TRBD1. The receptor was derived from a woman between 55 and 75 years old with alopecia areata. Some clones in this sample may be carry-over from other donors' samples. The CDR3 DNA follows: TGTGCCAGTAGTAGGCCGGGACAGAAAACTTTGAATGAGCAGTTCTTC. This translates into CASSRPGQKTLNEQFF.